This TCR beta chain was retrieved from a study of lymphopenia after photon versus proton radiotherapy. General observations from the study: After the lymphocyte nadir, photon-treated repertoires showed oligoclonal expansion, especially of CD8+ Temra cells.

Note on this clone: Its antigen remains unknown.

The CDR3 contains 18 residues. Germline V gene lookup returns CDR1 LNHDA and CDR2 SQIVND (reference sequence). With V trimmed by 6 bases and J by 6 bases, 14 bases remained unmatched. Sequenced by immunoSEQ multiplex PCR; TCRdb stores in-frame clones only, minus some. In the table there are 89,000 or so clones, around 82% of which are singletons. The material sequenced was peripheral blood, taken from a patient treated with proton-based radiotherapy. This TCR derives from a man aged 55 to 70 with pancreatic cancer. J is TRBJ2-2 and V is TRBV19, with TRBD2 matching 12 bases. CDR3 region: CASSPPGLAGGPPGELFF. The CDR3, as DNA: TGTGCCAGTAGCCCCCCCGGTCTAGCGGGAGGGCCGCCCGGGGAGCTGTTTTTT. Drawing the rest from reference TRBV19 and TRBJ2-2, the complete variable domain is DGGITQSPKYLFRKEGQNVTLSCEQNLNHDAMYWYRQDPGQGLRLIYYSQIVNDFQKGDIAEGYSVSREKKESFPLTVTSAQKNPTAFYLCASSPPGLAGGPPGELFFGEGSRLTVL.